This T cell receptor (beta chain) was observed in a study of technical replicates of blood from several donors (TCRdb year 2017). As regards this clone: It lacks a known antigen. It has no much larger one-base neighbor in the sample; base qualities were not kept.

To prepare the library, the immunoSEQ multiplex PCR assay was applied. TCRdb took this table from immuneACCESS and kept in-frame rearrangements with V and J called. Such tables lack part of the clones; where checked against another copy, unresolved V genes explain under half of the gap, and the rest is unexplained. The sample profile shows 60,000 to 90,000 clones; around 97% of them were found once. Approximately 0.2% of the sample is held by the ten biggest clonotypes. The germline V gene yields SGHDT for CDR1 and YYEEEE for CDR2. CDR3 length: 15 amino acids, cysteine to phenylalanine. Only the CDR3 DNA stays, 45 bases, in frame from base 1. After removal of 4 bases from V and 2 bases from J, the junction retains 6 bases not matched to a gene.

The origin of this receptor is a human donor in good health. The rearrangement combines TRBV5-6 with TRBJ2-3, with 8 junctional bases fitting TRBD2. The sequenced sample was T cells isolated from PBMCs. The CDR3 region has the sequence CASSRGGRYTDTQYF. Here is the DNA: TGTGCCAGCAGCCGCGGGGGGCGATACACAGATACGCAGTATTTT.